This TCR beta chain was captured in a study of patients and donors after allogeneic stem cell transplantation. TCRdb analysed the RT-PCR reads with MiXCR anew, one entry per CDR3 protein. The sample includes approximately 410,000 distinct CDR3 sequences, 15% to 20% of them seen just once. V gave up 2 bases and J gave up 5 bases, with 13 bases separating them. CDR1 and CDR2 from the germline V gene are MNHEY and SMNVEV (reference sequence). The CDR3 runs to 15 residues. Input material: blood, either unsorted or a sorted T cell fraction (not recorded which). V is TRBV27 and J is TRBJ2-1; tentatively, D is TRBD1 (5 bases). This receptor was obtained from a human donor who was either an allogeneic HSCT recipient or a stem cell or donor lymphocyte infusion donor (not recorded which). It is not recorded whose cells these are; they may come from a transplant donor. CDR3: CASSLRRQLHNEQFF. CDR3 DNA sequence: TGTGCCAGCAGTTTACGGAGACAGCTACACAATGAGCAGTTCTTC.